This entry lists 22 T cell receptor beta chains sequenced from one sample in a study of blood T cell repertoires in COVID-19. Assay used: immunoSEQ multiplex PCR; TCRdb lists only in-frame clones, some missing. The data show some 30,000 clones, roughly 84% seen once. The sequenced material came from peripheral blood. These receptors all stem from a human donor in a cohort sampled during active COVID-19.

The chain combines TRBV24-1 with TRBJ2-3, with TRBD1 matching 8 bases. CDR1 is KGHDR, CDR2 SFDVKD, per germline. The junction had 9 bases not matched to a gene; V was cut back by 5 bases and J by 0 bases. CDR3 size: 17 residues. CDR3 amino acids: CATSGAGGLFSTDTQYF. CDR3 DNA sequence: TGTGCCACCAGTGGGGCAGGGGGCTTGTTTAGCACAGATACGCAGTATTTT.

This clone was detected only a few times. CDR3 bases: TGTGCCAGCAGCCCCACTCGCTACTCTCCTGGGGCCAACGTCCTGACTTTC. Its translation is CASSPTRYSPGANVLTF. V and J are TRBV7-2 and TRBJ2-6, with unresolved D. The germline V gene has CDR1 SGHTA and CDR2 FQGNSA. The CDR3 length is 17 residues. V lost 5 bases to trimming and J lost 2 bases, with 16 bases between them.

CDR3 loop: CASSVAGTGTADTQYF. CDR3 in DNA: TGTGCCAGCAGCGTAGCCGGGACAGGGACAGCAGATACGCAGTATTTT. V and J are TRBV9 and TRBJ2-3; 9 nucleotides agree with TRBD1. In germline, CDR1 is SGDLS, CDR2 YYNGEE. The CDR3 consists of 16 residues. With V trimmed by 0 bases and J by 4 bases, 6 bases remained unmatched.

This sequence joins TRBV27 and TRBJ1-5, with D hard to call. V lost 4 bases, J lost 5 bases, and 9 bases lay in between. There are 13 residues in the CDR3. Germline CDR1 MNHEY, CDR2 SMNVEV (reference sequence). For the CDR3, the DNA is TGTGCCAGCAGTTATCGTATCGATCAGCCCCAGCATTTT. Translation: CASSYRIDQPQHF.

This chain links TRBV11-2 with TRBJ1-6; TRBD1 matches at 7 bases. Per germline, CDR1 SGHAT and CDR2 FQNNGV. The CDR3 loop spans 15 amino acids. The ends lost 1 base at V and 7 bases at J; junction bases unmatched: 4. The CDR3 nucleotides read TGTGCCAGCAGCTTAGTAGCCAGGGGGAATTCACCCCTCCACTTT. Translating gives CASSLVARGNSPLHF.

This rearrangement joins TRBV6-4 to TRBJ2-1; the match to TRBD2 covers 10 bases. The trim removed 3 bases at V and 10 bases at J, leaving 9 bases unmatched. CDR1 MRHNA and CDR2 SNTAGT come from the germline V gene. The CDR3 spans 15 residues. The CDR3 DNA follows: TGTGCCAGCAGTGAATCAAGCGGGGGGGTCAAAGAGCAGTTCTTC. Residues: CASSESSGGVKEQFF.

CDR3 protein: CASSIVAVYSNQPQHF. CDR3 DNA: TGTGCCAGTAGTATAGTGGCAGTTTATAGCAATCAGCCCCAGCATTTT. J is TRBJ1-5 and V is TRBV19; unclear D gene. The length of the CDR3 is 16 residues. The V end was cut by 1 base, the J end by 0 bases, with 10 bases between. Germline CDR1 LNHDA, CDR2 SQIVND (reference sequence).

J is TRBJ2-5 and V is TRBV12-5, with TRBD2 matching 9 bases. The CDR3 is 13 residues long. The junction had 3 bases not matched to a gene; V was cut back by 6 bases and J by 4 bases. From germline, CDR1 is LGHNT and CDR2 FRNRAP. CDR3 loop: CASGQTSGETQYF. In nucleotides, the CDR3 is TGTGCTAGTGGCCAGACTAGCGGAGAGACCCAGTACTTC.

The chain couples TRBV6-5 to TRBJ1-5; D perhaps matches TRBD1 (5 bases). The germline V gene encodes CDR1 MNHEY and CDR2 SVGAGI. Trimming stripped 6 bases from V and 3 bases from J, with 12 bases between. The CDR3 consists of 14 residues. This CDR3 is CASRPTGFNQPQHF. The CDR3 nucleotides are TGTGCCAGCAGACCAACAGGCTTCAATCAGCCCCAGCATTTT.

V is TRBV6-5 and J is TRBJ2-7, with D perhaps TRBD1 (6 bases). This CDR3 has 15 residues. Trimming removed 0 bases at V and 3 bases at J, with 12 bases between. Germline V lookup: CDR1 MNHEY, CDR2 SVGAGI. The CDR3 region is CASSYSSVRGYEQYF. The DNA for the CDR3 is TGTGCCAGCAGTTACTCGAGTGTCAGGGGCTACGAGCAGTACTTC.

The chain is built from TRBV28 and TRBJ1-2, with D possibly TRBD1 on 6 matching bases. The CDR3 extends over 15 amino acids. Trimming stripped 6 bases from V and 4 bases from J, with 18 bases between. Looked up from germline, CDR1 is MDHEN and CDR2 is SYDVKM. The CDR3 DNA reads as TGTGCCAGCAGCCCACCTCCCAGGGGAACCTATGGCTACACCTTC. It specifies CASSPPPRGTYGYTF.

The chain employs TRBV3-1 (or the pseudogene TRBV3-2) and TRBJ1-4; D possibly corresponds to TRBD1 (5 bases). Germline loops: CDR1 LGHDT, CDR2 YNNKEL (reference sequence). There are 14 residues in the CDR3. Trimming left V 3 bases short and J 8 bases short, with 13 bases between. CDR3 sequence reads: CASSHPDRTEKLFF. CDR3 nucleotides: TGTGCCAGCAGCCACCCCGACAGAACAGAAAAACTGTTTTTT.

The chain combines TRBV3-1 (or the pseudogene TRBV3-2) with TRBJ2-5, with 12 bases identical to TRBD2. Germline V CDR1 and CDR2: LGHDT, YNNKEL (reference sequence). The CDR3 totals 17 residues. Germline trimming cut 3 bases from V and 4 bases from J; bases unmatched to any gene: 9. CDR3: CASSQPTSGGTGETQYF. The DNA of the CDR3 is TGTGCCAGCAGCCAGCCAACTAGCGGGGGGACGGGAGAGACCCAGTACTTC.

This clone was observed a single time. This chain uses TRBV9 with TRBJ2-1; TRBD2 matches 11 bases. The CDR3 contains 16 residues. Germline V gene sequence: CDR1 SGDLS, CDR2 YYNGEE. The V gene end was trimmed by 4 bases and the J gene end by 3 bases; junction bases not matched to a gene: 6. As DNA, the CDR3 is TGTGCCAGCAGCCATGGGACTAGCGGATTCTACAATGAGCAGTTCTTC. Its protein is CASSHGTSGFYNEQFF.

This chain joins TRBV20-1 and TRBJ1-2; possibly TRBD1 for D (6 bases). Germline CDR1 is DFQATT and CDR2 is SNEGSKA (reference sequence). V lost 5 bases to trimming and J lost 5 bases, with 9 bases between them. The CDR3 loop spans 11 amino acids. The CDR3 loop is CSAEQGYGYTF. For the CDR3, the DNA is TGCAGTGCTGAACAGGGATATGGCTACACCTTC.

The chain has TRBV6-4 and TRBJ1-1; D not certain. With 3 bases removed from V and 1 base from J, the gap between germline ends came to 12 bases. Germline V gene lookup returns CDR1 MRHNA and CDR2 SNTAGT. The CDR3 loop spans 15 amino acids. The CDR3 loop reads CASSESPAGNTEAFF. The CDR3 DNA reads TGTGCCAGCAGTGAGTCACCGGCGGGGAACACTGAAGCTTTCTTT.

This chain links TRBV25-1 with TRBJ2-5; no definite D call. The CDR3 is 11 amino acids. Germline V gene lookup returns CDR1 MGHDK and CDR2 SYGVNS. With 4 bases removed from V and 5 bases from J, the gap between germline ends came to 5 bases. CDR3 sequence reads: CASSGRETQYF. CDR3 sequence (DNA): TGTGCCAGCAGTGGCCGGGAGACCCAGTACTTC.

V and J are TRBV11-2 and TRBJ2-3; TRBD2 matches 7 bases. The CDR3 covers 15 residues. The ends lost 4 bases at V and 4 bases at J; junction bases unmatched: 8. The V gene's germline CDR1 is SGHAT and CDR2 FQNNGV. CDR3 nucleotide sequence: TGTGCCAGCAGCTCCCGACTAGCCGTAGCAGATACGCAGTATTTT. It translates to CASSSRLAVADTQYF. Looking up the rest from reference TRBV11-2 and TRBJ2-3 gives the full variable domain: EAGVAQSPRYKIIEKRQSVAFWCNPISGHATLYWYQQILGQGPKLLIQFQNNGVVDDSQLPKDRFSAERLKGVDSTLKIQPAKLEDSAVYLCASSSRLAVADTQYFGPGTRLTVL.

CDR3 residues: CASSLIARTSPGELFF. The CDR3 DNA follows: TGTGCCAGCAGCCTAATAGCTCGGACTTCTCCCGGGGAGCTGTTTTTT. The J gene is TRBJ2-2, the V gene TRBV7-8; D is possibly TRBD2 (5 bases). Trimming cost V 5 bases and J 6 bases, with 19 bases left between them. Germline CDR1 is SGHVS and CDR2 is FQNEAQ. The CDR3 extends over 16 amino acids.

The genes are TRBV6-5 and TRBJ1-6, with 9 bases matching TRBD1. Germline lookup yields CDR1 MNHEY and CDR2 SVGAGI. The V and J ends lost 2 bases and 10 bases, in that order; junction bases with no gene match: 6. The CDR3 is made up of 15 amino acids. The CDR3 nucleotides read TGTGCCAGCAGTTACCAAGACAGGGGGGGATCACCCCTCCACTTT. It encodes CASSYQDRGGSPLHF.

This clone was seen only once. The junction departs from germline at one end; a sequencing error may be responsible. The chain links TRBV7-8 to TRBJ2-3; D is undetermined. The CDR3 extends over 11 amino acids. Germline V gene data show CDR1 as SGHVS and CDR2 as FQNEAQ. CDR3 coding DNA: TGTGCCAGCAGCTTAGGTGCGACAACCGTGTTT. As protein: CASSLGATTVF.

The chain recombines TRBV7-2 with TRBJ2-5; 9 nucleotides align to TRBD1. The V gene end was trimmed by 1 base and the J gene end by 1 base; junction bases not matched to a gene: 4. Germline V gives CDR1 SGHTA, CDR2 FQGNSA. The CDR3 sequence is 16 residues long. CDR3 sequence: CASSLGPGQGQETQYF. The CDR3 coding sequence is TGTGCCAGCAGCTTAGGTCCGGGACAGGGCCAAGAGACCCAGTACTTC.